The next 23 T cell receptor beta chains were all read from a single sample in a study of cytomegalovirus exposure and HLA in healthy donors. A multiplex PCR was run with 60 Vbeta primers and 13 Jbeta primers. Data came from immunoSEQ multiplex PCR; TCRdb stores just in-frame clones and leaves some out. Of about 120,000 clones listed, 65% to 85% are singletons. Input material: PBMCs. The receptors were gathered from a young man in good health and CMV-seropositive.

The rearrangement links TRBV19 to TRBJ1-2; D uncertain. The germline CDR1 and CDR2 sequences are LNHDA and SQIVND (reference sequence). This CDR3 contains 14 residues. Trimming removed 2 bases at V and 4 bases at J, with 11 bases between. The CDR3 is CASSIQVAGYGYTF. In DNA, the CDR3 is TGTGCCAGTAGTATACAAGTTGCGGGCTATGGCTACACCTTC.

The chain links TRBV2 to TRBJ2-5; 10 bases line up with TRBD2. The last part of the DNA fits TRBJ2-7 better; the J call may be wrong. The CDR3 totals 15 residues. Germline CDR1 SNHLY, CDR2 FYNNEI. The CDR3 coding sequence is TGTGCCAGCACCCCTGGGGCTAGCGGGGGCTACGAGCAGTACTTC. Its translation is CASTPGASGGYEQYF.

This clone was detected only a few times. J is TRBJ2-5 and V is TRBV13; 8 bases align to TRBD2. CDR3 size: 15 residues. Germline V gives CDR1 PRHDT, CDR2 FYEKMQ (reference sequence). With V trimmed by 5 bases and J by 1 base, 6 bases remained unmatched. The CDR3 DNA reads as TGTGCCAGCAGCCTCACCGGGGGGGCCCAAGAGACCCAGTACTTC. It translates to CASSLTGGAQETQYF.

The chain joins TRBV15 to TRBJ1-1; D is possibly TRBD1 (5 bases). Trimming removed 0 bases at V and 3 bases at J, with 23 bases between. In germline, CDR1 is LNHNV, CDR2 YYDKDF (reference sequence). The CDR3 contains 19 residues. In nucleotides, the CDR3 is TGTGCCACCAGCAGAGATCTTCCGGCTGGAAGACAGCGGGACACTGAAGCTTTCTTT. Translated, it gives CATSRDLPAGRQRDTEAFF.

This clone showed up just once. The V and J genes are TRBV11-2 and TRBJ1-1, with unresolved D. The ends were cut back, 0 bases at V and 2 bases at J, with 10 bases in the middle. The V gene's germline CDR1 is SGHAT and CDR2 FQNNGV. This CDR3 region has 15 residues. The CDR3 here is CASSLDLTGNTEAFF. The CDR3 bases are TGTGCCAGCAGCTTAGATCTGACGGGAAACACTGAAGCTTTCTTT.

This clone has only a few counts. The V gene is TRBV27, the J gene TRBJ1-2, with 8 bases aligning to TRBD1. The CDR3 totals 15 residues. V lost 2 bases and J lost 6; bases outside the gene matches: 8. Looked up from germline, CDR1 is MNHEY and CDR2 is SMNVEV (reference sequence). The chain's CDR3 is CASSLTISGGDGYTF. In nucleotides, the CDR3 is TGTGCCAGCAGTTTAACAATTTCAGGGGGCGATGGCTACACCTTC.

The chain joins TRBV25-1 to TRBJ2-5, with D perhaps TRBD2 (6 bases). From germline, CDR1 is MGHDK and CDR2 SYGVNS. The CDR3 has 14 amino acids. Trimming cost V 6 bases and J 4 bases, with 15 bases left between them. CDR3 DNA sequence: TGTGCCAGCAGACTTTCGGGACTCTCAGAGACCCAGTACTTC. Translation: CASRLSGLSETQYF.

CDR3 in DNA: TGTGCCATCAGTGTCGGGACTAGCGGGGTCCAAGAGACCCAGTACTTC. Amino acids: CAISVGTSGVQETQYF. V usage is TRBV10-3 and J usage is TRBJ2-5, with 13 bases matching TRBD2. The CDR3 spans 16 residues. Germline CDR1 is ENHRY and CDR2 is SYGVKD. J gave up 1 base and V 4 bases, and 3 bases lay outside the gene matches.

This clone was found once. CDR3 nucleotide sequence: TGCGCCAGCAGCCCCCCCCTCCAGGGAAGAAACGAGCAGTACTTC. This codes for CASSPPLQGRNEQYF. This sequence joins TRBV5-1 and TRBJ2-7; D possibly corresponds to TRBD1 (5 bases). Germline V gene data show CDR1 as SGHRS and CDR2 as YFSETQ. Trimming removed 4 bases from V and 5 bases from J, with 19 bases in between. The CDR3 has 15 amino acids.

The CDR3 coding sequence is TGTGCCAGCAGCTTGGTCGGGACTGACACAGATACGCAGTATTTT. It encodes CASSLVGTDTDTQYF. The V gene is TRBV7-3, the J gene TRBJ2-3; tentatively, D is TRBD2 (6 bases). Germline V gives CDR1 SGHTA, CDR2 FQGTGA. The CDR3 has 15 amino acids. The V and J ends lost 3 bases and 2 bases respectively, with 12 bases between them.

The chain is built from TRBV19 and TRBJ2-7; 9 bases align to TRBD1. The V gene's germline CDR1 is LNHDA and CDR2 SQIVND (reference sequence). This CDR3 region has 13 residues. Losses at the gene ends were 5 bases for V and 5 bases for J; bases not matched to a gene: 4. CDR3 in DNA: TGTGCCAGTAGTCGGGACAGGGAAGACGAGCAGTACTTC. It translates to CASSRDREDEQYF.

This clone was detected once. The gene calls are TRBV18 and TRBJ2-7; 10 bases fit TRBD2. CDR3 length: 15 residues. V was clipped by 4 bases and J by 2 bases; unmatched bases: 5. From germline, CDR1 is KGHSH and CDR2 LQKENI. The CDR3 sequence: CASSLTSGAAYEQYF. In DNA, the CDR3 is TGTGCCAGCTCACTTACTAGCGGGGCGGCCTACGAGCAGTACTTC.

The CDR3 spells CASTPTGFGGSYNSPLHF. For the CDR3, the DNA is TGCGCCAGCACCCCAACAGGGTTCGGTGGGTCCTATAATTCACCCCTCCACTTT. This chain connects TRBV10-2 to TRBJ1-6; weak D call: TRBD1 (6 bases). The CDR3 is made up of 18 amino acids. The germline CDR1 and CDR2 sequences are WSHSY and SAAADI. V was shortened by 7 bases and J by 1 base, with 20 bases between the two germline ends.

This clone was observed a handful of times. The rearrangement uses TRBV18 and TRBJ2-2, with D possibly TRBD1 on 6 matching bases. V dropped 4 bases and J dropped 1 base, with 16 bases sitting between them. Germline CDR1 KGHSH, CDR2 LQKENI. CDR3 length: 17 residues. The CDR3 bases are TGTGCCAGCTCACTGCAAACAGGGCCAGGGAACACCGGGGAGCTGTTTTTT. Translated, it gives CASSLQTGPGNTGELFF.

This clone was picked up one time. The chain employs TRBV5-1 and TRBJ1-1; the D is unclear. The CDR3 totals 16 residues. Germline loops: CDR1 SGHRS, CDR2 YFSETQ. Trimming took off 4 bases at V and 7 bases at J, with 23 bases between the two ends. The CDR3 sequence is CASSLSPEGIGSEAFF. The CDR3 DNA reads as TGCGCCAGCAGCCTTAGCCCCGAGGGAATAGGTAGTGAAGCTTTCTTT.

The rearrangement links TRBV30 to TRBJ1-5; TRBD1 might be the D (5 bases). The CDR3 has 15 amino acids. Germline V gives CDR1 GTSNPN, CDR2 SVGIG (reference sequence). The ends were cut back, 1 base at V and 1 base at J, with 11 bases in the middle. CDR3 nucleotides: TGTGCCTGGAGTGAAGGGGCAGTAAGCAATCAGCCCCAGCATTTT. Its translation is CAWSEGAVSNQPQHF.

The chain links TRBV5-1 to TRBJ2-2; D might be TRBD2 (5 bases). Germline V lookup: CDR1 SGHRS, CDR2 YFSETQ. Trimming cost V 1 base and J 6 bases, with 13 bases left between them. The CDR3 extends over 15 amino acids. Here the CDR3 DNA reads TGCGCCAGCAGCTTGCGGGCGAGTAGCGCCGGGGAGCTGTTTTTT. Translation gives CASSLRASSAGELFF.

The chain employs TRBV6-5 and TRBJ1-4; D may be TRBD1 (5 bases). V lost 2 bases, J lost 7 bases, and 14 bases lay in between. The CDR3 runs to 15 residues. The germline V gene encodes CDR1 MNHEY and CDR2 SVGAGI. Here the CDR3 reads CASSYTSGEGEKLFF. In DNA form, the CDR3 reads TGTGCCAGCAGTTACACGTCGGGGGAGGGTGAAAAACTGTTTTTT.

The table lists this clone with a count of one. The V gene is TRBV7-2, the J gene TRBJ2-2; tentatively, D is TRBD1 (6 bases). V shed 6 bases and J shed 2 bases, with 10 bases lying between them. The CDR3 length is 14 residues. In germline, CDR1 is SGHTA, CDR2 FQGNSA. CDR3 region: CASRGTLNTGELFF. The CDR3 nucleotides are TGTGCCAGCAGGGGGACATTAAACACCGGGGAGCTGTTTTTT.

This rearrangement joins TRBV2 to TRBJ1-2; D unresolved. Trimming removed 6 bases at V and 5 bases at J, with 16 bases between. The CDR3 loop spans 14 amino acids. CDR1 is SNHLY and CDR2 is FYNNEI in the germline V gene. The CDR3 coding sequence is TGTGCCAGCAGGCGGGCAGTTCTAGTGTATGGCTACACCTTC. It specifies CASRRAVLVYGYTF.

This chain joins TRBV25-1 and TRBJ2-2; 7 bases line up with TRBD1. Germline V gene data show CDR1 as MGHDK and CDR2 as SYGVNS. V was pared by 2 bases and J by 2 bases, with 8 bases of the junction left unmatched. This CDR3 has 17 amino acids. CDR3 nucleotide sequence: TGTGCCAGCAGTGAAGAGGGGGCTATGGGAAACACCGGGGAGCTGTTTTTT. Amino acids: CASSEEGAMGNTGELFF.

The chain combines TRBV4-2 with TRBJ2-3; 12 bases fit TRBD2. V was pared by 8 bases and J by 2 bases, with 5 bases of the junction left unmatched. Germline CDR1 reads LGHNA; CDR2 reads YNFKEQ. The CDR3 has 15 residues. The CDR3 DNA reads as TGTGCCAGCCAACTAGCGGGGGGTGTCACAGATACGCAGTATTTT. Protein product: CASQLAGGVTDTQYF.

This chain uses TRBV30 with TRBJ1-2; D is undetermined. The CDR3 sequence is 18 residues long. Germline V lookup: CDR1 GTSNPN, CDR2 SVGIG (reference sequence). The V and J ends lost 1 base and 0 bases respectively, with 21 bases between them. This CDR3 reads CAWSETHSFLTPNYGYTF. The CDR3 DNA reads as TGTGCCTGGAGTGAAACTCACTCTTTTTTAACCCCTAACTATGGCTACACCTTC.